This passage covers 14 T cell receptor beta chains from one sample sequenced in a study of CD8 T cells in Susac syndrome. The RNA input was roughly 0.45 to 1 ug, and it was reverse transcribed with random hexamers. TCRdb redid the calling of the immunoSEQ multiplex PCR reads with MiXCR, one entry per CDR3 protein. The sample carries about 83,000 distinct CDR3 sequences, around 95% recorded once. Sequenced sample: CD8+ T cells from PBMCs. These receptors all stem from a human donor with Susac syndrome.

CDR3 region: CSARVGGELFF. DNA for the CDR3: TGCAGTGCTAGAGTCGGCGGGGAGCTGTTTTTT. This chain uses TRBV20-1 with TRBJ2-2, with unresolved D. The CDR3 length is 11 residues. Germline V gene lookup returns CDR1 DFQATT and CDR2 SNEGSKA (reference sequence). Trimming shortened V by 1 base and J by 7 bases, and 4 bases separated the two germline ends.

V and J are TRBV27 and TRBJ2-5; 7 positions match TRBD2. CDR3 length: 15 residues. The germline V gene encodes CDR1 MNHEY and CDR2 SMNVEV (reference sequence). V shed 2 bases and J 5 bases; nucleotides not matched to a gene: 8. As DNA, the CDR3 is TGTGCCAGCAGTTTAGGTGGGAGGGCCCAGGAGACCCAGTACTTC. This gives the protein CASSLGGRAQETQYF.

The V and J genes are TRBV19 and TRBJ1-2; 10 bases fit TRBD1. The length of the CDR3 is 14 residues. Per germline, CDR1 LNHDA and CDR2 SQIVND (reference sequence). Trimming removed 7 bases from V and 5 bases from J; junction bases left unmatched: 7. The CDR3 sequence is CASNPPGQGYGYTF. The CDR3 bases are TGTGCCAGTAATCCACCGGGACAGGGGTATGGCTACACCTTC.

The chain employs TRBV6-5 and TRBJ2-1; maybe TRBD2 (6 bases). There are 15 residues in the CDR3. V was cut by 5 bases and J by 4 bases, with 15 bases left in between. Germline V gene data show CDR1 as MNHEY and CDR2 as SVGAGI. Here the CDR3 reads CASSAGGEAYNEQFF. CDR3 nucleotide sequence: TGTGCCAGCAGTGCCGGGGGAGAAGCTTACAATGAGCAGTTCTTC.

Here the CDR3 DNA reads TGTGCCAGTACAGGGGGGTATGAGCAGTTCTTC. Its translation is CASTGGYEQFF. The chain has TRBV19 and TRBJ2-1; TRBD1 might be the D (7 bases). CDR3 length: 11 residues. Trimming pared 7 bases from V and 8 bases from J, leaving 9 bases between. Germline CDR1 LNHDA, CDR2 SQIVND (reference sequence).

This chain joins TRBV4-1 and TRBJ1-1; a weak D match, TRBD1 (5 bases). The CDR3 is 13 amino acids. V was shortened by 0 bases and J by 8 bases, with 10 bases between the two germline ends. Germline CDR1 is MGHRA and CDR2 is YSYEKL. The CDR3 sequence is CASSQDDSDEAFF. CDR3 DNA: TGCGCCAGCAGCCAAGATGACAGTGACGAAGCTTTCTTT.

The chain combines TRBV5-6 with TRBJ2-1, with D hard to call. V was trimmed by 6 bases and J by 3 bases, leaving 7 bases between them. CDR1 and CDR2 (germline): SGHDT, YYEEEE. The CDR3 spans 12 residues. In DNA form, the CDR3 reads TGTGCCAGCACCCTGGACTACAATGAGCAGTTCTTC. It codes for CASTLDYNEQFF.

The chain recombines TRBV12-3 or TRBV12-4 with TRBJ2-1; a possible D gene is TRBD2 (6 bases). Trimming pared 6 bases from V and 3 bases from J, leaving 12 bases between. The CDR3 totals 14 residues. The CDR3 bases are TGTGCCAGCAGGAGACTAGGAGACTACAATGAGCAGTTCTTC. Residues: CASRRLGDYNEQFF.

CDR3 bases: TGTGCCAGCAGTAATACAGGGGATTGGCCCCAGCATTTT. This codes for CASSNTGDWPQHF. The chain links TRBV27 to TRBJ1-5, with TRBD1 matching over 7 bases. Germline V gene data show CDR1 as MNHEY and CDR2 as SMNVEV (reference sequence). V lost 5 bases, J lost 9 bases, and 7 bases stayed unmatched. The CDR3 length is 13 residues.

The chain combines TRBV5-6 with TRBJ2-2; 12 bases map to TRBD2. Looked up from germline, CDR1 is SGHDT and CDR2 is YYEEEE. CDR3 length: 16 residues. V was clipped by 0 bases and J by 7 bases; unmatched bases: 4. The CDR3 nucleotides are TGTGCCAGCAGCTTGGGACTAGCGGGAGTGTTCGGGGAGCTGTTTTTT. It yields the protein CASSLGLAGVFGELFF.

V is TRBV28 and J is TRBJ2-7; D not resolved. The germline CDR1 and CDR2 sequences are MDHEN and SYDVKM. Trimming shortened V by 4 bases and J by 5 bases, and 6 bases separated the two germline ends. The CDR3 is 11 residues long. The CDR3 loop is CASSYSNEQYF. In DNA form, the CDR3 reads TGTGCCAGCAGTTACAGCAACGAGCAGTACTTC.

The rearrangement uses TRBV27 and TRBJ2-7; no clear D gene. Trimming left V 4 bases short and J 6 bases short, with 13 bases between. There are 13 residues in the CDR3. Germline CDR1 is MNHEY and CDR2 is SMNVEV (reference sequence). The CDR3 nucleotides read TGTGCCAGCAGTTCCATTTCCGTCGGCGAGCAGTACTTC. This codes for CASSSISVGEQYF.

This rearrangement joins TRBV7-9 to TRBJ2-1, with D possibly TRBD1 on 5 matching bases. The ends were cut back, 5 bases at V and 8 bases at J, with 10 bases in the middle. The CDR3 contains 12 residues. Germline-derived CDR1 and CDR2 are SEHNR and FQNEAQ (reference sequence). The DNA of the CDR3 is TGTGCCAGCAGCGGACATGGCGATGAGCAGTTCTTC. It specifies CASSGHGDEQFF.

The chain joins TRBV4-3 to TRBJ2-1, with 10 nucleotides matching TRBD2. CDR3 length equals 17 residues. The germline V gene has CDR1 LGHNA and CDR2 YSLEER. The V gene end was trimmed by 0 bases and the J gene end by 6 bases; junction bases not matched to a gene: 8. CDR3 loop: CASSQDLGVAGGNEQFF. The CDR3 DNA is TGCGCCAGCAGCCAAGATCTTGGGGTAGCGGGAGGCAATGAGCAGTTCTTC.